The 25 T cell receptor beta chains in this list originate from one sample, sequenced in a study of regulatory T cells in long-lasting Graves disease. With iRepertoire HTBI primers and Arm-PCR of CDR3 regions, TCR beta libraries were built. TCRdb re-analysed the multiplex PCR reads in MiXCR, keeping a single row per CDR3 protein. The sample holds approximately 310,000 distinct CDR3 sequences, 15% to 20% seen once. Time point specified: newly diagnosed GD, antithyroid drugs for less than 3 months. PBMC-derived RNA was used for the TCR library. This specimen consisted of peripheral blood mononuclear cells (PBMCs), obtained at new diagnosis, from a patient treated with antithyroid drugs. The receptors come from a female donor with Graves disease.

This clonotype was seen ten or more times. The gene calls are TRBV20-1 and TRBJ2-1; TRBD2 agrees at 10 bases. CDR3 length equals 16 residues. The ends lost 6 bases at V and 7 bases at J; junction bases unmatched: 15. In germline, CDR1 is DFQATT, CDR2 SNEGSKA (reference sequence). CDR3 sequence: CSAAPLASGSSNEQFF. In DNA form, the CDR3 reads TGCAGTGCCGCCCCGCTGGCTAGCGGGAGTTCTAATGAGCAGTTCTTC.

Comment on this clonotype: A read error is possible here, since a much larger clone lies one base away. The rearrangement links TRBV12-3 or TRBV12-4 to TRBJ2-3; 10 bases are a match to TRBD2. The DNA end is more similar to TRBJ2-7, so the J call may be wrong. The CDR3 runs 14 residues. CDR3 DNA sequence: TGTGCCAGCAGTAGTCTAGCGGGAGAGTACGAGCAGTACTTC. Its translation: CASSSLAGEYEQYF.

This clonotype was seen at least ten times. V usage is TRBV2 and J usage is TRBJ2-3; no clear D. The V gene's germline CDR1 is SNHLY and CDR2 FYNNEI. Trimming removed 5 bases from V and 6 bases from J, with 9 bases in between. This CDR3 comprises 12 residues. CDR3 loop: CASSLTVDTQYF. The DNA of the CDR3 is TGTGCCAGCAGTCTAACTGTGGATACGCAGTATTTT.

With regard to this clonotype: At one end, the junction sequence differs from germline, possibly due to a read error. This rearrangement joins TRBV5-1 to TRBJ2-1, with 8 bases fitting TRBD2. The germline V gene encodes CDR1 SGHRS and CDR2 YFSETQ. The CDR3 length is 16 residues. The CDR3 DNA reads as TGCGCGAGCAGTTTCCAGAGAACTAGCGGCCACAATGAGCAGTTCTTC. It translates to CASSFQRTSGHNEQFF.

This clonotype appeared many times. V usage is TRBV29-1 and J usage is TRBJ1-1, with unresolved D. CDR3 length: 13 amino acids. The germline V and J ends were trimmed by 6 bases and 1 base, with 12 bases remaining between them. The germline CDR1 and CDR2 sequences are SQVTM and ANQGSEA. CDR3 residues: CSVTPESNTEAFF. The DNA of the CDR3 is TGCAGCGTGACACCTGAATCGAACACTGAAGCTTTCTTT.

Concerning this clonotype itself: A read error may be the cause here, since a much bigger clone is one base away. The rearrangement uses TRBV5-1 and TRBJ1-1, with a tentative D call TRBD1 (6 bases). Looked up from germline, CDR1 is SGHRS and CDR2 is YFSETQ. The CDR3 extends over 13 amino acids. This CDR3 is CAGREGDGTEAFF. In DNA form, the CDR3 reads TGCGCCGGCAGAGAGGGGGACGGCACTGAAGCTTTCTTT.

In this sample, this clonotype turned up many times. This chain uses TRBV6-1 with TRBJ2-7, with 9 bases identical to TRBD1. V dropped 6 bases and J dropped 5; count of bases not matched to a gene: 14. The CDR3 is 16 residues long. Germline V gene sequence: CDR1 MNHNS, CDR2 SASEGT. CDR3 loop: CASSETTGTGSNEQYF. Here the CDR3 DNA reads TGTGCCAGCAGCGAAACTACCGGGACAGGGTCTAACGAGCAGTACTTC.

The chain recombines TRBV28 with TRBJ1-3, with 8 positions matching TRBD1. With 3 bases clipped from V and 4 bases from J, the junction kept 14 bases outside the gene matches. The germline V gene has CDR1 MDHEN and CDR2 SYDVKM. This CDR3 comprises 18 residues. The CDR3 here is CASSFRARGRLLGNTIYF. CDR3 nucleotide sequence: TGTGCCAGCAGTTTCAGGGCCAGGGGGCGCTTGCTCGGAAACACCATATATTTT.

This CDR3 is CASSLISFAGVPRGNEQFF. Here the CDR3 DNA reads TGTGCCAGCAGCTTAATCTCTTTTGCGGGAGTGCCCAGGGGCAATGAGCAGTTCTTC. This chain uses TRBV7-9 with TRBJ2-1, with D possibly TRBD2 on 7 matching bases. Germline V gene sequence: CDR1 SEHNR, CDR2 FQNEAQ (reference sequence). CDR3 length: 19 residues. V was cut by 2 bases and J by 6 bases, with 26 bases left in between.

The rearrangement links TRBV4-1 to TRBJ2-5; 8 bases agree with TRBD2. V was clipped by 0 bases and J by 7 bases; unmatched bases: 19. The length of the CDR3 is 19 residues. Germline CDR1 is MGHRA and CDR2 is YSYEKL. DNA of the CDR3: TGCGCCAGCAGCCAAGAACTTGGGAGCGGGAGCCGTATGGGGGGGACCCAGTACTTC. Translated, it gives CASSQELGSGSRMGGTQYF.

A word on this clonotype: Its ends do not fully match the called genes, so a read error is possible. The CDR3 sequence is CASSPRVGSSNEKLFF. CDR3 nucleotide sequence: TGTGCCAGCAGCCCCCGGGTCGGATCAAGTAATGAAAAACTTTTTTTT. The chain has TRBV11-3 and TRBJ1-4; D remains unclear. Per the germline V gene, CDR1 is SGHNT and CDR2 is YENEEA. This CDR3 is built from 16 residues.

This clonotype was observed many times. The V call is TRBV28, the J call TRBJ2-7; TRBD1 matches at 10 bases. Trimming removed 5 bases from V and 4 bases from J; junction bases left unmatched: 5. Germline V lookup: CDR1 MDHEN, CDR2 SYDVKM. This CDR3 contains 14 residues. This chain's CDR3 is CASSPDRGQYEQYF. For the CDR3, the DNA is TGTGCCAGCAGTCCAGACAGGGGGCAATACGAGCAGTACTTC.

This clonotype was seen ten or more times. This rearrangement joins TRBV20-1 to TRBJ2-7; the D gene is possibly TRBD1 (5 bases). Germline CDR1 is DFQATT and CDR2 is SNEGSKA (reference sequence). Between the trimmed V and J ends, which lost 6 bases and 3 bases, there was a span of 15 bases. The length of the CDR3 is 13 residues. CDR3 nucleotide sequence: TGCAGTGCCAACCAGGGTGGGCACTACGAGCAGTACTTC. Residues: CSANQGGHYEQYF.

Written as DNA, the CDR3 is TGTGCCAGCCTCAACAACCTAGCGGATGACCCAGCGGGGCAGTACTTC. Protein: CASLNNLADDPAGQYF. This chain links TRBV19 with TRBJ2-7; 7 nucleotides agree with TRBD2. This CDR3 spans 16 amino acids. Germline CDR1 LNHDA, CDR2 SQIVND (reference sequence). Trimming cost V 9 bases and J 9 bases; bases outside gene matches: 23.

This clonotype was seen a handful of times. The gene calls are TRBV5-6 and TRBJ2-7, with D unclear. Germline V lookup: CDR1 SGHDT, CDR2 YYEEEE. CDR3 length: 14 residues. V lost 5 bases to trimming and J lost 6 bases, with 18 bases between them. The CDR3 nucleotides read TGTGCCAGCAGTCCGCTATCGATTGACGTCGAGCAGTACTTC. This sequence encodes CASSPLSIDVEQYF.

The chain carries TRBV7-2 and TRBJ1-1; D is undetermined. Trimming pared 2 bases from V and 6 bases from J, leaving 10 bases between. Looked up from germline, CDR1 is SGHTA and CDR2 is FQGNSA. The CDR3 length is 13 residues. CDR3 in amino acids: CASSLLAGAEAFF. CDR3 nucleotides: TGTGCCAGCAGCTTACTTGCCGGGGCTGAAGCTTTCTTT.

In the case of this clonotype: A much more abundant neighbour one base away suggests this may be a read error. The chain links TRBV5-1 to TRBJ2-5, with 8 bases aligning to TRBD2. After removal of 3 bases from V and 3 bases from J, the junction contained 4 bases not matched to a gene. Per germline, CDR1 SGHRS and CDR2 YFSETQ. The CDR3 is 14 amino acids. The CDR3 loop is CASSSNSGKETQYF. CDR3 nucleotides: TGCGCCAGCAGCTCGAATAGCGGGAAAGAGACCCAGTACTTC.

This clonotype was recorded at least ten times. The chain has TRBV6-1 and TRBJ2-4; 7 nucleotides agree with TRBD2. Per the germline V gene, CDR1 is MNHNS and CDR2 is SASEGT. V lost 2 bases, J lost 0 bases, and 4 bases stayed unmatched. This CDR3 is 16 amino acids long. The CDR3 bases are TGTGCCAGCAGTGAACTAGCGGAGCTAGCCAAAAACATTCAGTACTTC. Residues: CASSELAELAKNIQYF.

This clonotype was found a few times. CDR3 in DNA: TGTGCCAGCAGCCCCCAGCCTGGGGCCAACGTCCTGACTTTC. As protein: CASSPQPGANVLTF. The chain uses TRBV9 and TRBJ2-6; D gene ambiguous. CDR3 length: 14 residues. Germline V gives CDR1 SGDLS, CDR2 YYNGEE. The V end was cut by 4 bases, the J end by 2 bases, with 7 bases between.

The chain has TRBV4-1 and TRBJ2-5; D perhaps matches TRBD1 (6 bases). Trimming stripped 4 bases from V and 11 bases from J, with 29 bases between. The germline CDR1 and CDR2 sequences are MGHRA and YSYEKL. The CDR3 is 17 residues long. The CDR3 coding sequence is TGCGCCAGCAGCCCAAGGGGACATTCGGGGATCTACAATGAGCAGTACTTC. This translates into CASSPRGHSGIYNEQYF.

Points on this clonotype: This may stem from a read error, because a much larger clone lies one nucleotide away. V usage is TRBV3-2 and J usage is TRBJ2-3. TRBV3-2 is termed a pseudogene. The CDR3 consists of 12 residues. DNA for the CDR3: TGTGCCAGCAGCAAGTGCACAGATACGCAGTATTTT. The encoded protein is CASSKCTDTQYF.

Concerning this clonotype: A far larger clone is off by one base, so a read error is likely. The rearrangement links TRBV2 to TRBJ2-1, with TRBD1 matching over 9 bases. The V and J ends lost 3 bases and 5 bases, in that order; junction bases with no gene match: 2. CDR1 is SNHLY and CDR2 is FYNNEI in the germline V gene. The CDR3 spans 14 residues. CDR3 sequence reads: CASSEWDRDNEQFF. CDR3 DNA: TGTGCCAGCAGTGAGTGGGACAGGGACAATGAGCAGTTCTTC.

This clonotype was recorded a few times. J is TRBJ2-7 and V is TRBV9; the D gene is possibly TRBD2 (7 bases). V was trimmed by 3 bases and J by 7 bases, leaving 17 bases between them. In germline, CDR1 is SGDLS, CDR2 YYNGEE. There are 14 residues in the CDR3. CDR3 residues: CASSASGEGEEQYF. In nucleotides, the CDR3 is TGTGCCAGCAGCGCCTCAGGGGAGGGTGAGGAGCAGTACTTC. The full variable domain, completed using reference TRBV9 and TRBJ2-7, is DSGVTQTPKHLITATGQRVTLRCSPRSGDLSVYWYQQSLDQGLQFLIQYYNGEERAKGNILERFSAQQFPDLHSELNLSSLELGDSALYFCASSASGEGEEQYFGPGTRLTVT.

A few counts support this clonotype. Given a far larger clone just one base away, this is likely a sequencing read error. This is likely a read error, given that the CDR3 carries no conserved phenylalanine or tryptophan at its end. This chain uses TRBV11-3 with TRBJ1-1; D perhaps matches TRBD1 (5 bases). V lost 3 bases and J 5 bases, leaving 13 bases between the germline ends. The CDR3 extends over 14 amino acids. Germline CDR1 and CDR2: SGHNT and YENEEA. The CDR3 here is CASSFSQAGTEAFL. As DNA, the CDR3 is TGTGCCAGCAGCTTTTCACAGGCTGGGACTGAAGCTTTCCTT.

This clonotype was counted at least ten times. The CDR3 spells CASSLGWGARAKNIQYF. The CDR3 nucleotides are TGTGCCAGCAGTTTAGGCTGGGGGGCCCGAGCCAAAAACATTCAGTACTTC. This rearrangement joins TRBV28 to TRBJ2-4; D might be TRBD1 or TRBD2, each matching 6 bases. The length of the CDR3 is 17 residues. Between the trimmed V and J ends, which lost 2 bases and 0 bases, there was a span of 14 bases. Germline CDR1 MDHEN, CDR2 SYDVKM. The full variable domain, with the rest looked up from reference TRBV28 and TRBJ2-4, is DVKVTQSSRYLVKRTGEKVFLECVQDMDHENMFWYRQDPGLGLRLIYFSYDVKMKEKGDIPEGYSVSREKKERFSLILESASTNQTSMYLCASSLGWGARAKNIQYFGAGTRLSVL.